This T cell receptor beta chain originates from a study of blood T cell repertoires in COVID-19. Data came from immunoSEQ multiplex PCR; TCRdb stores just in-frame clones and leaves some out. The sample has under 300,000 clones; roughly nine tenths are singletons. The clonotype was recovered from a human donor in a cohort exposed to, infected with or recovered from COVID-19 (not recorded which). The donor label of this sample is uncertain. The sample was PBMCs or T cells enriched from blood (not recorded which).

CDR3: CAWSVLSNQPQHF. The CDR3 DNA reads TGTGCCTGGAGTGTACTAAGCAATCAGCCCCAGCATTTT. The V and J genes are TRBV30 and TRBJ1-5; D call uncertain. The CDR3 length is 13 residues. Germline lookup yields CDR1 GTSNPN and CDR2 SVGIG (reference sequence). Trimming took 0 bases from V and 1 from J, leaving 4 bases between them.